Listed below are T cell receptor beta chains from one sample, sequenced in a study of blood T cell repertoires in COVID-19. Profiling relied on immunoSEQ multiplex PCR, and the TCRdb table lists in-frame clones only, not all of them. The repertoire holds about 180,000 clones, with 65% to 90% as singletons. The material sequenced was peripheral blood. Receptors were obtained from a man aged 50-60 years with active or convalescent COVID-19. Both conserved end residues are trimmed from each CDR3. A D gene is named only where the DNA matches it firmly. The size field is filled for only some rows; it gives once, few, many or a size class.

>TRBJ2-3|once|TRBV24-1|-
ATRSTGPLGADTQY
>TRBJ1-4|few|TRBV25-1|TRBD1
ASSGLQGATNEKLF
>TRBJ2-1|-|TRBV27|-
ASSFGVGLNEQF
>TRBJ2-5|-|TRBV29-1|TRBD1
SVRTGMETQY
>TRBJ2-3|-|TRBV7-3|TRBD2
ASSLIGTSGTDTQY
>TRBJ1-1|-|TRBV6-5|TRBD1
ASNRGFTEAF
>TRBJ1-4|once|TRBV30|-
AWSLRRGGGEKLF
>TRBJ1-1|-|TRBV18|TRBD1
ASSPGQEGTEAF
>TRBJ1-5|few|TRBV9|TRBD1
ASSVGQGVNQPQH
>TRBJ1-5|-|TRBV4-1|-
ASSKGGNREGLPQH
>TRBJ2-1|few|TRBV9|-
ASSPNYNEQF
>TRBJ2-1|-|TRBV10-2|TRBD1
ASSDRAGGEQF
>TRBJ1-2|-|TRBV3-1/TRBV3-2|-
ASSQEAGPYGYT
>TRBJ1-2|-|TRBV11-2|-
ASSQGTFGYT
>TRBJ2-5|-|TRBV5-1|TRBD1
ASSIPTGGKETQY
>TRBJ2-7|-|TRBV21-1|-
ASSKSLSAYEQY
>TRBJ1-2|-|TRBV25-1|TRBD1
ASSDQGQVRDYT
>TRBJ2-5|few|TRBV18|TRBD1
ASSPWPSYVPGQGRQETQY
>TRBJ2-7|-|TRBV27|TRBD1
ASSLMGQGPYEQY
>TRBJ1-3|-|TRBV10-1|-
ASSEQGRNTIY
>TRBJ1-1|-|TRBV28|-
ASSRGGNTEAF
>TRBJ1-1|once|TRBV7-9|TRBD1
ASSPSGQVGTEAF
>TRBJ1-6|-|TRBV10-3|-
AISGADNSPLH
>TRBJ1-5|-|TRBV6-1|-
ASSDTGTKQPQH
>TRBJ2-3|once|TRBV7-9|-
ASSLGAGKDTQY
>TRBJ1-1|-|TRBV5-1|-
ASSLLETANTEAF
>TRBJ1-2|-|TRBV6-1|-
ASSEAFGVGYT
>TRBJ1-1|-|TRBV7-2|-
ASSLAGHVWGTEAF
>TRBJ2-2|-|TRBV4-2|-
ASSQATISTGNTGELF
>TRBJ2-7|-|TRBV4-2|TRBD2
ASSQGAAGAYEQY
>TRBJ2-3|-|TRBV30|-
AGGGPDTQY
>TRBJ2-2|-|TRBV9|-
ASSVAGTGELF
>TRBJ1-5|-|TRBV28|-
ASSSAGQNSNQPQH
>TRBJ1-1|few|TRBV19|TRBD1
ASIRQGPSNTEAF
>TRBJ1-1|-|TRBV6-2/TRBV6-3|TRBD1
ASSGSTGGLNTEAF
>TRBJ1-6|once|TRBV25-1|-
ASSEGTSNNSPLH
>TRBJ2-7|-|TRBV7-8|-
ASSLNREEQY
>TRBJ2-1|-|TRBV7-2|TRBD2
ASSLVYASGRSEQF
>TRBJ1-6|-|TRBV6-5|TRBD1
ASTGTGASPLH
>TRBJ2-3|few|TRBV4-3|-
ASSQEGQLAADTQY
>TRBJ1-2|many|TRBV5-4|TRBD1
ASSKPIRDRGNYGYT
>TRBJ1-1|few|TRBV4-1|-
ASSQEQATEAF
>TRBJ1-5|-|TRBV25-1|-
ARTRQLRNQPQH